A selection of T cell receptor beta chains follows, all from one sample in a study of technical replicates of blood from a few donors. Data came from immunoSEQ multiplex PCR; TCRdb stores just in-frame clones and leaves some out. The sample consists of 80,000 or so clones, around 94% of them appearing once. The source material was T cells isolated from PBMCs. The origin of the receptors is a human donor in good health. The CDR3 runs from the conserved cysteine through the conserved F or W. D genes are given only for firm matches. Clone size appears in some rows only: once, few, many, or a class for an expanded clone.

CDR3 length: 16
D gene: -
clone size: -
V gene: TRBV11-2
J gene: TRBJ1-5
CDR3 DNA: TGTGCCAGCAGCTTAGAAATCGGTCTTAGCAATCAGCCCCAGCATTTT
CDR3 protein: CASSLEIGLSNQPQHF

CDR3 length: 14
D gene: TRBD1
clone size: once
V gene: TRBV29-1
J gene: TRBJ2-3
CDR3 DNA: TGCAGCGTTGACGGACAGGGGGGAACAGATACGCAGTATTTT
CDR3 protein: CSVDGQGGTDTQYF

CDR3 length: 16
D gene: TRBD1
clone size: -
V gene: TRBV7-9
J gene: TRBJ1-2
CDR3 DNA: TGTGCCAGCAGCTTTGGTGTGGGACAGCTAAACTATGGCTACACCTTC
CDR3 protein: CASSFGVGQLNYGYTF

CDR3 length: 16
D gene: TRBD1
clone size: -
V gene: TRBV25-1
J gene: TRBJ2-5
CDR3 DNA: TGTGCCAGCAGTGAATACACCGGGACAGTACAAGAGACCCAGTACTTC
CDR3 protein: CASSEYTGTVQETQYF

CDR3 length: 13
D gene: -
clone size: -
V gene: TRBV10-3
J gene: TRBJ2-3
CDR3 DNA: TGTGCCACGGCGGGCGGGCCCACAGATACGCAGTATTTT
CDR3 protein: CATAGGPTDTQYF

CDR3 length: 15
D gene: -
clone size: few
V gene: TRBV5-1
J gene: TRBJ2-2
CDR3 DNA: TGCGCCAGCACCAAAGGGCCAGGGCAAACCGGGGAGCTGTTTTTT
CDR3 protein: CASTKGPGQTGELFF

CDR3 length: 13
D gene: -
clone size: -
V gene: TRBV12-5
J gene: TRBJ1-1
CDR3 DNA: TGTGCTAGTGGTTTGTATGTCAACACTGAAGCTTTCTTT
CDR3 protein: CASGLYVNTEAFF

CDR3 length: 12
D gene: -
clone size: -
V gene: TRBV10-2
J gene: TRBJ2-7
CDR3 DNA: TGCGCCAGCAGTCAAGCGTCCTACGAGCAGTACTTC
CDR3 protein: CASSQASYEQYF

CDR3 length: 13
D gene: -
clone size: -
V gene: TRBV7-6
J gene: TRBJ2-5
CDR3 DNA: TGTGCCAGCAGCTTAAACACCCAAGAGACCCAGTACTTC
CDR3 protein: CASSLNTQETQYF

CDR3 length: 12
D gene: -
clone size: -
V gene: TRBV6-5
J gene: TRBJ2-7
CDR3 DNA: TGTGCCAGCAGTTACCTATCCGGCGAGCAGTACTTC
CDR3 protein: CASSYLSGEQYF

CDR3 length: 12
D gene: -
clone size: -
V gene: TRBV16
J gene: TRBJ1-2
CDR3 DNA: TGTGCCAGCAGCCAATATCGTCCTGGCTACACCTTC
CDR3 protein: CASSQYRPGYTF

CDR3 length: 13
D gene: -
clone size: -
V gene: TRBV10-3
J gene: TRBJ1-1
CDR3 DNA: TGTGCCATCAGACCGGGACTACACACTGAAGCTTTCTTT
CDR3 protein: CAIRPGLHTEAFF

CDR3 length: 14
D gene: TRBD2
clone size: -
V gene: TRBV28
J gene: TRBJ2-7
CDR3 DNA: TGTGCCAGCACCCTGGGAGGGCAAACCTACGAGCAGTACTTC
CDR3 protein: CASTLGGQTYEQYF

CDR3 length: 15
D gene: -
clone size: -
V gene: TRBV11-1
J gene: TRBJ2-7
CDR3 DNA: TGTGCCAGCAGCTTAGAGGGAGGACCCACCTACGAGCAGTACTTC
CDR3 protein: CASSLEGGPTYEQYF

CDR3 length: 16
D gene: TRBD1
clone size: -
V gene: TRBV5-4
J gene: TRBJ1-1
CDR3 DNA: TGTGCCGGGACCAGACAGGGGCGAATTGGGAACACTGAAGCTTTCTTT
CDR3 protein: CAGTRQGRIGNTEAFF

CDR3 length: 16
D gene: TRBD2
clone size: -
V gene: TRBV27
J gene: TRBJ2-7
CDR3 DNA: TGTGCCAGCAGTTTATCTCTGGTGACTAGCGGCTACGAGCAGTACTTC
CDR3 protein: CASSLSLVTSGYEQYF

CDR3 length: 14
D gene: -
clone size: -
V gene: TRBV6-6
J gene: TRBJ2-7
CDR3 DNA: TGTGCCAGCAGTCCGAAAGGAGTCACCTACGAGCAGTACTTC
CDR3 protein: CASSPKGVTYEQYF

CDR3 length: 14
D gene: -
clone size: -
V gene: TRBV2
J gene: TRBJ1-5
CDR3 DNA: TGTGCCAGCAGTGATTTGGACAGTAATCAGCCCCAGCATTTT
CDR3 protein: CASSDLDSNQPQHF

CDR3 length: 14
D gene: -
clone size: -
V gene: TRBV4-2
J gene: TRBJ2-3
CDR3 DNA: TGTGCCAGCAGCCGAGGTACTAGCACAGATACGCAGTATTTT
CDR3 protein: CASSRGTSTDTQYF

CDR3 length: 16
D gene: TRBD1
clone size: once
V gene: TRBV28
J gene: TRBJ1-2
CDR3 DNA: TGTGCCAGCAGTTTGACCCTAGGACAGGGCCAACACGGCTACACCTTC
CDR3 protein: CASSLTLGQGQHGYTF

CDR3 length: 13
D gene: TRBD1
clone size: -
V gene: TRBV9
J gene: TRBJ2-7
CDR3 DNA: TGTGCCAGCAGCGTATCAGGGGGCTACGAGCAGTACTTC
CDR3 protein: CASSVSGGYEQYF

CDR3 length: 14
D gene: -
clone size: -
V gene: TRBV7-6
J gene: TRBJ2-3
CDR3 DNA: TGTGCCAGCAGCTTTCTGGCTGGCACAGATACGCAGTATTTT
CDR3 protein: CASSFLAGTDTQYF

CDR3 length: 14
D gene: TRBD2
clone size: -
V gene: TRBV5-4
J gene: TRBJ2-5
CDR3 DNA: TGTGCCAGCAGCTCGGGACTAGCGGAAGAGACCCAGTACTTC
CDR3 protein: CASSSGLAEETQYF

CDR3 length: 13
D gene: -
clone size: -
V gene: TRBV6-1
J gene: TRBJ1-5
CDR3 DNA: TGTGCCAGCAAAGCGACTCTTAATCAGCCCCAGCATTTT
CDR3 protein: CASKATLNQPQHF

CDR3 length: 12
D gene: -
clone size: -
V gene: TRBV5-4
J gene: TRBJ2-7
CDR3 DNA: TGTGCCAGCAGCTTGGGAGACTCCCAGCAGTACTTC
CDR3 protein: CASSLGDSQQYF

CDR3 length: 15
D gene: -
clone size: -
V gene: TRBV4-2
J gene: TRBJ1-4
CDR3 DNA: TGTGCCAGCAGCCAAGATCTTGGGCCGAATGAAAAACTGTTTTTT
CDR3 protein: CASSQDLGPNEKLFF

CDR3 length: 16
D gene: -
clone size: -
V gene: TRBV28
J gene: TRBJ1-4
CDR3 DNA: TGTGCCAGCAGTGTGCAACAGGGTGCAACTAATGAAAAACTGTTTTTT
CDR3 protein: CASSVQQGATNEKLFF

CDR3 length: 14
D gene: -
clone size: -
V gene: TRBV28
J gene: TRBJ2-5
CDR3 DNA: TGTGCCAGCAACCCGACTTTAGAAGTAGAGACCCAGTACTTC
CDR3 protein: CASNPTLEVETQYF

CDR3 length: 14
D gene: TRBD2
clone size: -
V gene: TRBV11-2
J gene: TRBJ2-7
CDR3 DNA: TGTGCCAGCAGCGGCGCGGGAGTTTGGGAAGAGCAGTACTTC
CDR3 protein: CASSGAGVWEEQYF

CDR3 length: 15
D gene: -
clone size: -
V gene: TRBV9
J gene: TRBJ1-2
CDR3 DNA: TGTGCCAGCGAGGGGTACCGGGACAACGCTTATGGCTACACCTTC
CDR3 protein: CASEGYRDNAYGYTF

CDR3 length: 14
D gene: -
clone size: -
V gene: TRBV5-4
J gene: TRBJ2-3
CDR3 DNA: TGTGCCAGCAGCTTGGCTGAGAGGCCAGATACGCAGTATTTT
CDR3 protein: CASSLAERPDTQYF